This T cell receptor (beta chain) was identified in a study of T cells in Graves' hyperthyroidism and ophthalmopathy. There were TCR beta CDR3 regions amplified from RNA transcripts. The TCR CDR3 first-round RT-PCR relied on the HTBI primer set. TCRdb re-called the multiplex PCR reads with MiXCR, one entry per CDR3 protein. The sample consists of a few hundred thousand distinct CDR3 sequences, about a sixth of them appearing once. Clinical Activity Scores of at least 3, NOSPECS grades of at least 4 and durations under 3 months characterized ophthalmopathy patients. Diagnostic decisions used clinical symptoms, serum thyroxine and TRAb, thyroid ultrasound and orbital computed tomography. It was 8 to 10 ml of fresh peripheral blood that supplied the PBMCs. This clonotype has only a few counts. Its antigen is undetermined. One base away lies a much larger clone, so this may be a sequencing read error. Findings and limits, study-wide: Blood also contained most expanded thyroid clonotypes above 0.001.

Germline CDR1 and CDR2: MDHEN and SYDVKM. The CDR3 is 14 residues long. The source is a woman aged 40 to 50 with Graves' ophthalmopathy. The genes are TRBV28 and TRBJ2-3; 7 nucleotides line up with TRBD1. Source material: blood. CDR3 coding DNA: TGTGCCTGCAGTTCAGGGGGAGCCACGGATACGCAGTATTTT. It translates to CACSSGGATDTQYF.